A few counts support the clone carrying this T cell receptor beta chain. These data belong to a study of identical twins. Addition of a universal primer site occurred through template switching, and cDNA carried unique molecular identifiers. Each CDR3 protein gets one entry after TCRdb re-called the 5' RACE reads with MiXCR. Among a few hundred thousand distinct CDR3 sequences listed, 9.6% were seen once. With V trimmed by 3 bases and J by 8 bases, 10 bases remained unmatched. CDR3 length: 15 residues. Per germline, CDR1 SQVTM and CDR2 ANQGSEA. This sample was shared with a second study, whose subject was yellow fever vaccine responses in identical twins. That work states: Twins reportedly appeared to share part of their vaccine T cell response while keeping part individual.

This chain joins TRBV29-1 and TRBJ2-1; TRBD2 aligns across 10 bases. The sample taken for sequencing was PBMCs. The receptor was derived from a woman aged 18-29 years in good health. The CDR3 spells CSVEIPGLAGDEQFF. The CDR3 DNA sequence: TGCAGCGTTGAGATCCCCGGGCTAGCGGGGGATGAGCAGTTCTTC.